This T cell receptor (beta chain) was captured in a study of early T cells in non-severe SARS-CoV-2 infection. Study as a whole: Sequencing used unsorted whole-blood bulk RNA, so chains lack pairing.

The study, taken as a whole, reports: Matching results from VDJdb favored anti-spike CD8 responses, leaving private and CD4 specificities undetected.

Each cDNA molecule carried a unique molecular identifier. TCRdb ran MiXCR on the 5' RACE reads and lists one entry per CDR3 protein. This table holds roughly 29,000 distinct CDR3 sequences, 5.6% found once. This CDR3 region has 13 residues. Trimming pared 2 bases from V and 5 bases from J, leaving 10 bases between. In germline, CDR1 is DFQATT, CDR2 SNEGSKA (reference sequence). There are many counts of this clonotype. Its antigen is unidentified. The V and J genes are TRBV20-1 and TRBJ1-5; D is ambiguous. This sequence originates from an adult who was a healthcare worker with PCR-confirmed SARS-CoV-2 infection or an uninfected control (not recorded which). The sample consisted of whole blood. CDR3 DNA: TGCAGTGCTAGACAACAATTAGATCAGCCCCAGCATTTT. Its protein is CSARQQLDQPQHF.